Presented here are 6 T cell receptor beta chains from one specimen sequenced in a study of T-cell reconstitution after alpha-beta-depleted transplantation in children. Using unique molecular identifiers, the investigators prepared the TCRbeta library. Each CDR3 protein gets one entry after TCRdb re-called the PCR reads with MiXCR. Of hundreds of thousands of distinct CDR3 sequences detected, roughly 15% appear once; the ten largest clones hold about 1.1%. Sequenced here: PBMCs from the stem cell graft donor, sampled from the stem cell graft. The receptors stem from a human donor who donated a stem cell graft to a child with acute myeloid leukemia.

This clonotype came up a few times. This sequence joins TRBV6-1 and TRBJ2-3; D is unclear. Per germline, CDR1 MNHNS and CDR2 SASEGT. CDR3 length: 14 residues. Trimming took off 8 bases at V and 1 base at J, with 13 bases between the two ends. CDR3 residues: CASLEIDGTDTQYF. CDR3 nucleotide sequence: TGTGCCAGCCTTGAGATAGATGGCACAGATACGCAGTATTTT.

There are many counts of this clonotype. CDR3: CASSLGAGVKFF. The CDR3 nucleotides are TGTGCCAGCAGTTTAGGGGCGGGGGTGAAGTTCTTC. The V call is TRBV12-3 or TRBV12-4, the J call TRBJ2-1, with TRBD2 matching over 7 bases. V shed 1 base and J 14 bases; nucleotides not matched to a gene: 5. CDR3 length equals 12 residues.

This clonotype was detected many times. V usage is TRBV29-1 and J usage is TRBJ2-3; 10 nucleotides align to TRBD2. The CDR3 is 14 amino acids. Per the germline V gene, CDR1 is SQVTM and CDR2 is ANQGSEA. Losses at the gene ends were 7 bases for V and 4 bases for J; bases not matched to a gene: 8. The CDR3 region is CSAAGTSDSDTQYF. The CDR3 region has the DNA TGCAGCGCCGCCGGGACTAGCGATTCAGATACGCAGTATTTT.

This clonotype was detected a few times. This CDR3 reads CASSDRGQGGRDTQYF. CDR3 DNA: TGTGCCAGCAGCGATCGGGGACAGGGAGGGAGAGATACGCAGTATTTT. The chain joins TRBV9 to TRBJ2-3; TRBD1 matches 9 bases. Germline CDR1 and CDR2: SGDLS and YYNGEE. V dropped 3 bases and J dropped 5; count of bases not matched to a gene: 10. The CDR3 length is 16 residues.

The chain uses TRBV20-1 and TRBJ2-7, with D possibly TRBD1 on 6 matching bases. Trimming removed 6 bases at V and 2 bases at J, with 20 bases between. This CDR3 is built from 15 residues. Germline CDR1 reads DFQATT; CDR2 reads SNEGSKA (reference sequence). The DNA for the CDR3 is TGCAGTGCCGTGGTTCCCGGACAGTCAACCTACGAGCAGTACGTC. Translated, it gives CSAVVPGQSTYEQYV.

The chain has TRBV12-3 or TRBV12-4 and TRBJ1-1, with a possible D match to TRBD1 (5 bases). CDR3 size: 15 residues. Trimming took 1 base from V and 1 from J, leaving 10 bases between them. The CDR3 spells CASSLGLQGNTEAFF. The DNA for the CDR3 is TGTGCCAGCAGTTTAGGCCTTCAGGGGAACACTGAAGCTTTCTTT.